The 19 T cell receptor beta chains below were found in one sample sequenced in a study of cytomegalovirus exposure and HLA in healthy donors (dated by TCRdb to the late 2010s). Library method: the immunoSEQ multiplex PCR assay. Imported from immuneACCESS, the table was reduced by TCRdb to in-frame sequences with V and J called. These copies leave out some clones; in studies compared against another copy, an unresolved V gene accounts for under half, and the cause of the remainder is not known. For this sample the table gives tens of thousands of clones, of which about 91% were detected only once. The ten top clones hold 1.4% of the sample. Sequencing used PBMCs. These receptors all stem from a man aged 18 to 35 in good health and CMV-seronegative.

The chain joins TRBV7-3 to TRBJ2-1; no definite D call. V lost 1 base and J 1 base, leaving 14 bases between the germline ends. Germline V gene lookup returns CDR1 SGHTA and CDR2 FQGTGA. The CDR3 runs 17 residues. CDR3 in amino acids: CASSLNPVFGSYNEQFF. CDR3 DNA: TGTGCCAGCAGCTTAAACCCAGTCTTTGGTTCCTACAATGAGCAGTTCTTC.

A note on this clone: At one end, the junction sequence differs from germline, possibly due to a read error. The chain carries TRBV7-7 and TRBJ2-2, with 9 nucleotides matching TRBD1. CDR1 is SSHAT, CDR2 FNYEAQ, per germline (reference sequence). The CDR3 is 18 amino acids. The CDR3 loop reads CASSSKRTGTGLAGELFF. In nucleotides, the CDR3 is TGTGCTAGCAGCTCGAAAAGGACCGGGACAGGGTTGGCCGGGGAGCTGTTTTTT.

J is TRBJ2-1 and V is TRBV7-2, with TRBD2 matching 14 bases. Unmatched junction bases numbered 9, after V lost 5 bases and J lost 0 bases. This CDR3 comprises 19 residues. Germline CDR1 and CDR2: SGHTA and FQGNSA. The CDR3 here is CASSPGLAGAGSSYNEQFF. The DNA of the CDR3 is TGTGCCAGCAGCCCGGGACTAGCGGGAGCCGGAAGCTCCTACAATGAGCAGTTCTTC.

The chain uses TRBV18 and TRBJ1-2; D may be TRBD1 (5 bases). CDR3 size: 13 residues. V lost 3 bases and J lost 2, with 7 bases in between. Germline CDR1 is KGHSH and CDR2 is LQKENI. The chain's CDR3 is CASSPQGNYGYTF. The CDR3 bases are TGTGCCAGCTCACCGCAGGGCAACTATGGCTACACCTTC.

This chain joins TRBV28 and TRBJ1-5; D is possibly TRBD1 (5 bases). The ends were cut back, 4 bases at V and 7 bases at J, with 17 bases in the middle. The CDR3 spans 15 residues. Looked up from germline, CDR1 is MDHEN and CDR2 is SYDVKM. CDR3 coding DNA: TGTGCCAGCAGTTCGCCAGGGCCCCTCGGGCAGCCCCAGCATTTT. Translated, it gives CASSSPGPLGQPQHF. The full variable domain, completed using reference TRBV28 and TRBJ1-5, is DVKVTQSSRYLVKRTGEKVFLECVQDMDHENMFWYRQDPGLGLRLIYFSYDVKMKEKGDIPEGYSVSREKKERFSLILESASTNQTSMYLCASSSPGPLGQPQHFGDGTRLSIL.

The gene calls are TRBV28 and TRBJ1-2; TRBD1 matches 9 bases. The V gene's germline CDR1 is MDHEN and CDR2 SYDVKM. The ends lost 6 bases at V and 5 bases at J; junction bases unmatched: 10. This CDR3 comprises 15 residues. For the CDR3, the DNA is TGTGCCAGCAGAGAACGGGACAGGGCTCTATATGGCTACACCTTC. This translates into CASRERDRALYGYTF.

The chain has TRBV27 and TRBJ1-4, with D possibly TRBD1 on 6 matching bases. V shed 9 bases and J shed 3 bases, with 17 bases lying between them. The CDR3 sequence is 15 residues long. Germline CDR1 is MNHEY and CDR2 is SMNVEV (reference sequence). In DNA form, the CDR3 reads TGTGCCAGTAGTCAGAGGGGGAAGCCTAATGAAAAACTGTTTTTT. Protein product: CASSQRGKPNEKLFF. Based on the CDR3 plus reference TRBV27 and TRBJ1-4, the full variable domain is EAQVTQNPRYLITVTGKKLTVTCSQNMNHEYMSWYRQDPGLGLRQIYYSMNVEVTDKGDVPEGYKVSRKEKRNFPLILESPSPNQTSLYFCASSQRGKPNEKLFFGSGTQLSVL.

The chain recombines TRBV7-9 with TRBJ1-1; a possible D gene is TRBD1 (6 bases). Trimming took off 4 bases at V and 4 bases at J, with 19 bases between the two ends. Germline V gene data show CDR1 as SEHNR and CDR2 as FQNEAQ (reference sequence). CDR3 length: 16 residues. This CDR3 is CASSSRNRDVGTEAFF. CDR3 nucleotides: TGTGCCAGCAGCTCCCGAAACAGGGATGTGGGCACTGAAGCTTTCTTT.

V usage is TRBV7-2 and J usage is TRBJ2-5, with a tentative D call TRBD2 (6 bases). CDR3 size: 13 residues. Germline-derived CDR1 and CDR2 are SGHTA and FQGNSA. Trimming stripped 4 bases from V and 7 bases from J, with 13 bases between. This CDR3 reads CASSSGRGGTQYF. The CDR3 DNA follows: TGTGCCAGCAGCTCAGGACGGGGAGGGACCCAGTACTTC.

This rearrangement joins TRBV5-1 to TRBJ1-5, with 9 positions matching TRBD1. The CDR3 is 14 residues long. With 1 base clipped from V and 7 bases from J, the junction kept 3 bases outside the gene matches. Germline V lookup: CDR1 SGHRS, CDR2 YFSETQ. The CDR3 protein is CASSLTTGGQPQHF. The CDR3 region has the DNA TGCGCCAGCAGCTTGACGACAGGGGGACAGCCCCAGCATTTT.

This chain uses TRBV19 with TRBJ1-5, with 12 bases aligning to TRBD1. The CDR3 consists of 18 residues. CDR1 and CDR2 (germline): LNHDA, SQIVND (reference sequence). The ends lost 4 bases at V and 0 bases at J; junction bases unmatched: 7. CDR3 residues: CASSRGQGALGSNQPQHF. The CDR3 coding sequence is TGTGCCAGTAGTAGGGGACAGGGGGCACTTGGTAGCAATCAGCCCCAGCATTTT.

The chain has TRBV4-1 and TRBJ2-2; D remains unclear. The CDR3 length is 13 residues. With 3 bases removed from V and 2 bases from J, the gap between germline ends came to 4 bases. CDR1 is MGHRA and CDR2 is YSYEKL in the germline V gene. The DNA of the CDR3 is TGCGCCAGCAGCCAGTTAAACACCGGGGAGCTGTTTTTT. Translation: CASSQLNTGELFF.

The chain couples TRBV29-1 to TRBJ1-2, with 7 bases fitting TRBD1. V dropped 3 bases and J dropped 3; count of bases not matched to a gene: 4. From germline, CDR1 is SQVTM and CDR2 ANQGSEA. The CDR3 has 13 amino acids. CDR3 nucleotides: TGCAGCGTTGAGTGGCAGGGGGACTATGGCTACACCTTC. Protein: CSVEWQGDYGYTF.

The chain combines TRBV7-9 with TRBJ1-2; 8 bases map to TRBD1. The CDR3 has 14 amino acids. Unmatched junction bases numbered 8, after V lost 8 bases and J lost 3 bases. The germline CDR1 and CDR2 sequences are SEHNR and FQNEAQ (reference sequence). CDR3 DNA: TGTGCCAGCTCACAGGGGGACTTTTACTATGGCTACACCTTC. It codes for CASSQGDFYYGYTF.

This sequence joins TRBV27 and TRBJ2-1; TRBD2 matches 9 bases. Germline CDR1 is MNHEY and CDR2 is SMNVEV (reference sequence). V shed 3 bases, J shed 7 bases, and the junction held 1 base outside the gene matches. This CDR3 has 13 amino acids. The CDR3 DNA is TGTGCCAGCAGTTTGGCGGGAGGGAATGAGCAGTTCTTC. The encoded protein is CASSLAGGNEQFF.

J is TRBJ2-5 and V is TRBV2; D is possibly TRBD2 (6 bases). Between the trimmed V and J ends, which lost 6 bases and 9 bases, there was a span of 17 bases. Germline V lookup: CDR1 SNHLY, CDR2 FYNNEI. The CDR3 consists of 13 residues. CDR3 DNA sequence: TGTGCCAGCAGGGGGAGCGTTGGGGAGGCCCAGTACTTC. This sequence encodes CASRGSVGEAQYF.

The chain employs TRBV10-3 and TRBJ2-7; TRBD2 agrees at 9 bases. The V and J ends lost 9 bases and 4 bases, in that order; junction bases with no gene match: 7. This CDR3 contains 13 residues. Germline V lookup: CDR1 ENHRY, CDR2 SYGVKD. The CDR3 region is CAMRREGQYEQYF. The CDR3 DNA reads as TGTGCCATGAGGCGGGAGGGCCAATACGAGCAGTACTTC.

In this sample, this clone turned up once. The CDR3: CSARTGDIYGYTF. The CDR3 DNA reads as TGCAGCGCTCGGACAGGGGATATCTATGGCTACACCTTC. J is TRBJ1-2 and V is TRBV29-1, with 9 bases identical to TRBD1. The germline V gene has CDR1 SQVTM and CDR2 ANQGSEA. Trimming at V came to 7 bases and at J to 4 bases, leaving 7 bases not matched to a gene. The CDR3 extends over 13 amino acids.

J is TRBJ2-7 and V is TRBV11-3; 12 bases align to TRBD2. Trimming cost V 1 base and J 7 bases; bases outside gene matches: 5. Germline CDR1 reads SGHNT; CDR2 reads YENEEA. This CDR3 contains 15 residues. The CDR3 nucleotides are TGTGCCAGCAGCTTAGCGGCTAGCGGGAGGGCGGAGCAGTACTTC. The encoded protein is CASSLAASGRAEQYF.